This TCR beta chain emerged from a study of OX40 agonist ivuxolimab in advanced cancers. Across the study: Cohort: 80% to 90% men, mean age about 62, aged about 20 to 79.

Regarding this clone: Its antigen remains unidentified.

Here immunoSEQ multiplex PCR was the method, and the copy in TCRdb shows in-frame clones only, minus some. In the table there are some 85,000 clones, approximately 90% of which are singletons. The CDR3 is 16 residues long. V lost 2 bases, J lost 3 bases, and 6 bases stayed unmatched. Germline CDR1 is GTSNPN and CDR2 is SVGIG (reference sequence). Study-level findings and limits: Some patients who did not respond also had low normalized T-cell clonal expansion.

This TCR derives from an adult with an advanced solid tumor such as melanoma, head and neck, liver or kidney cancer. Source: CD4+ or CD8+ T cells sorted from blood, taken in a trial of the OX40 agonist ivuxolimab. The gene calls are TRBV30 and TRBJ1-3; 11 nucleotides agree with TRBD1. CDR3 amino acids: CAWSITGTGGGNTIYF. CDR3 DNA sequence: TGTGCCTGGAGTATAACCGGGACAGGGGGTGGAAACACCATATATTTT.